This T cell receptor (beta chain) was recovered during a study of response to subunit inactivated influenza vaccine. The CDR3 is 19 amino acids. TCRdb re-analysed the RT-PCR reads in MiXCR, keeping a single row per CDR3 protein. The sample shows about 620,000 distinct CDR3 sequences, 11% of them seen only once. The sample was also linked to a second study, of T cells expressing NK-cell markers. That paper adds: Production of TCR beta cDNA relied on 5'RACE template switching with UMIs. Dominant NKG2C+ clonotypes in five to seven donors made up roughly 1.0-7.0% of CD8+ T cells. A few donors' CD3+CD56-NKG2C+ cells were dominated by the same clonotypes.

The V and J genes are TRBV21-1 and TRBJ2-2; the listed D gene, TRBD1, was not tested against the DNA. TRBV21-1 constitutes a pseudogene. This receptor was identified in a man in his fifties who received an inactivated influenza vaccine. Sequencing was performed on PBMCs from blood, taken on the day of vaccination. The CDR3 DNA reads TGTGCCAGCAGCAAAATTCCGGCAGGGGGACCTTCGAACACCGGGGAGCTGTTTTTT. This sequence encodes CASSKIPAGGPSNTGELFF.